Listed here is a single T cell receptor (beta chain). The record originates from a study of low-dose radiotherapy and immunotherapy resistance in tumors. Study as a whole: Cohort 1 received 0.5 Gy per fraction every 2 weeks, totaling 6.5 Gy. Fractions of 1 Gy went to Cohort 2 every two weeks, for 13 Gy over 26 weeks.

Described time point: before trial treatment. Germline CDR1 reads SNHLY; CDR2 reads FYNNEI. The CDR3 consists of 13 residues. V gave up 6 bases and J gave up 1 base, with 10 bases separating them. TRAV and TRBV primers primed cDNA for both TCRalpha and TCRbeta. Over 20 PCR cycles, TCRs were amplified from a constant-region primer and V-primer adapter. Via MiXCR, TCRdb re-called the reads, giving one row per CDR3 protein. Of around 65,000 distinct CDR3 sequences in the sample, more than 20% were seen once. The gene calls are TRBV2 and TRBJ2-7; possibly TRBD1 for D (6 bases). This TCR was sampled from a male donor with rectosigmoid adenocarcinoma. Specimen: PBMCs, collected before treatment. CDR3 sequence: CASRYRVSYEQYF. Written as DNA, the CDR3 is TGTGCCAGCAGGTACAGGGTTTCCTACGAGCAGTACTTC.